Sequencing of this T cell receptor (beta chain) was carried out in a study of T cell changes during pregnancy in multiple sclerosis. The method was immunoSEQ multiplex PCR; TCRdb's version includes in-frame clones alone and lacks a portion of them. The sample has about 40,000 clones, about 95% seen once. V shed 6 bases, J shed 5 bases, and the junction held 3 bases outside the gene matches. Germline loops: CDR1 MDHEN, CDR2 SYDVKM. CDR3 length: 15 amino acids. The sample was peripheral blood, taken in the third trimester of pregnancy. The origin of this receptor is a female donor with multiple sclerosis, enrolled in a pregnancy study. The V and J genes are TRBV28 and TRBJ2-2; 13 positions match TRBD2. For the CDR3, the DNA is TGTGCCAGCAGCCGGACTAGCGGGAGAACCGGGGAGCTGTTTTTT. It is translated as CASSRTSGRTGELFF.